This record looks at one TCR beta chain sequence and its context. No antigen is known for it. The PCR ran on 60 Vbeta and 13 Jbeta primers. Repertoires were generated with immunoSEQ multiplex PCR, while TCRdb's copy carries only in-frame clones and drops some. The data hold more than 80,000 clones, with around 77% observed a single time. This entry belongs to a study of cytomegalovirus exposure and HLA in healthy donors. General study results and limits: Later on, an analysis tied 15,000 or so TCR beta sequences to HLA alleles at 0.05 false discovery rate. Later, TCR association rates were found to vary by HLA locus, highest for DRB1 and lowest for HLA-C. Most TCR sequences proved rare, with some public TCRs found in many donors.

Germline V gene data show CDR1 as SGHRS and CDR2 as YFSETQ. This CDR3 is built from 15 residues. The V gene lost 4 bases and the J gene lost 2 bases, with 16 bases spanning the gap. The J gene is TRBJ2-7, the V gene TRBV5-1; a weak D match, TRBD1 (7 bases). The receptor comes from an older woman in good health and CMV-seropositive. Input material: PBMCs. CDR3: CASSAGGQSPYEQYF. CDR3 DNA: TGCGCCAGCAGCGCAGGGGGGCAGTCGCCCTACGAGCAGTACTTC.